A selection of T cell receptor beta chains follows, all from one sample in a study of T cell clones after liver transplantation. The method was immunoSEQ multiplex PCR; TCRdb's version includes in-frame clones alone and lacks a portion of them. The sample has 45,000 or so clones, roughly 86% seen once. Here the sequenced sample was CD4+ T cells from blood, taken 24 months after liver transplant. The receptors derive from a human patient who received a liver transplant. Certain T cells may be donor cells from the graft. Each CDR3 is given with its conserved first and last residue.

V: TRBV6-1
J: TRBJ1-4
CDR3: CASEKTLNEKLFF

V: TRBV19
J: TRBJ1-2
CDR3: CASRDRVYGYTF

V: TRBV5-8
J: TRBJ2-2
CDR3: CASSRAGPINTGELFF

V: TRBV7-8
J: TRBJ1-5
CDR3: CASSPRDRGFSNQPQHF

V: TRBV19
J: TRBJ1-1
CDR3: CASSILAGFEAFF

V: TRBV14
J: TRBJ2-2
CDR3: CASSQARSGGTGELFF

V: TRBV5-1
J: TRBJ1-4
CDR3: CASSLAGVPSEKLFF

V: TRBV10-2
J: TRBJ2-1
CDR3: CASSESGQRISYNEQFF

V: TRBV27
J: TRBJ2-2
CDR3: CASSLWPGSNGELFF

V: TRBV9
J: TRBJ1-5
CDR3: CASSVGAGQPQHF

V: TRBV29-1
J: TRBJ1-2
CDR3: CSVEQGAGGYTF

V: TRBV7-9
J: TRBJ2-3
CDR3: CASSLDPGQGRNTQYF

V: TRBV2
J: TRBJ2-2
CDR3: CASSVVTGTGELFF

V: TRBV7-2
J: TRBJ2-7
CDR3: CASSLRPQPLLQRYF

V: TRBV11-2
J: TRBJ2-7
CDR3: CASSLEGSGRREQYF

V: TRBV9
J: TRBJ1-1
CDR3: CASSQGGMNTEAFF

V: TRBV4-3
J: TRBJ1-4
CDR3: CASSQDSQGYNEKLFF

V: TRBV10-3
J: TRBJ1-3
CDR3: CAISDPDRGRRNTIYF

V: TRBV4-1
J: TRBJ2-2
CDR3: CASSQERLAGGTGELFF

V: TRBV2
J: TRBJ1-1
CDR3: CASLYSQGTNTEAFF

V: TRBV14
J: TRBJ2-1
CDR3: CASSQDSQGEQFF

V: TRBV11-1
J: TRBJ1-1
CDR3: CASSLAHEAFF

V: TRBV19
J: TRBJ1-1
CDR3: CASSIGAGAQLNTEAFF

V: TRBV5-1
J: TRBJ1-6
CDR3: CASSLIGGGETLHF

V: TRBV5-1
J: TRBJ2-3
CDR3: CASSLRGTGTDTQYF

V: TRBV4-1
J: TRBJ1-6
CDR3: CASSREGTVNSPLHF

V: TRBV6-5
J: TRBJ2-7
CDR3: CASSTGSEQYF

V: TRBV19
J: TRBJ2-3
CDR3: CASSIDPKDTQYF

V: TRBV5-1
J: TRBJ2-5
CDR3: CASRKVEGETQYF

V: TRBV28
J: TRBJ2-1
CDR3: CASSFEDGPAGSYNEQFF

V: TRBV5-6
J: TRBJ2-6
CDR3: CASSLLLPSGANVLTF

V: TRBV7-2
J: TRBJ2-4
CDR3: CASSLGSRASGVQNIQYF

V: TRBV6-5
J: TRBJ2-6
CDR3: CASSYSGPSGANVLTF

V: TRBV2
J: TRBJ2-7
CDR3: CASRVDGPYEQYF

V: TRBV5-4
J: TRBJ1-6
CDR3: CASSLGGVSSYNSPLHF

V: TRBV5-1
J: TRBJ2-1
CDR3: CASSFQLGAGNEQFF

V: TRBV7-9
J: TRBJ2-7
CDR3: CASSLLLRSGEQYF

V: TRBV27
J: TRBJ1-3
CDR3: CASSTARSGNTIYF

V: TRBV9
J: TRBJ2-7
CDR3: CASSVSGTGVYEQYF

V: TRBV2
J: TRBJ2-6
CDR3: CASSPGLSGANVLTF

V: TRBV27
J: TRBJ2-1
CDR3: CASYSSGRANNEQFF

V: TRBV7-9
J: TRBJ1-6
CDR3: CASSLRRSGSDNSPLHF

V: TRBV29-1
J: TRBJ1-2
CDR3: CSVEGLGQGEGYTF

V: TRBV11-3
J: TRBJ2-2
CDR3: CASRQGGAGELFF

V: TRBV11-2
J: TRBJ2-1
CDR3: CASSLDLMPSGGSYNEQFF

V: TRBV6-5
J: TRBJ1-2
CDR3: CATRRGTNYGYTF

V: TRBV25-1
J: TRBJ2-1
CDR3: CAFDRANEQFF

V: TRBV18
J: TRBJ2-4
CDR3: CASSPPGTGENIQYF

V: TRBV7-9
J: TRBJ2-1
CDR3: CASSPDRNPPQNEQFF

V: TRBV11-3
J: TRBJ2-1
CDR3: CASSTRAVSYNEQFF

V: TRBV19
J: TRBJ2-6
CDR3: CASTRGAGANVLTF

V: TRBV18
J: TRBJ1-2
CDR3: CASSLDRGKNYGYTF

V: TRBV15
J: TRBJ2-2
CDR3: CATSRERAGVTGELFF

V: TRBV6-6
J: TRBJ1-4
CDR3: CATGERNEKLFF

V: TRBV18
J: TRBJ1-4
CDR3: CASSGQTTNEKLFF